The 21 T cell receptor beta chains presented below share a single source sample, sequenced in a study of blood T cell repertoires in COVID-19. Assay used: immunoSEQ multiplex PCR; TCRdb lists only in-frame clones, some missing. The profile shows fewer than 110,000 clones, about 90% of them singletons. Material for sequencing was peripheral blood. These receptors all come from a young woman with acute or convalescent COVID-19.

Comment on this clone: Germline and junction disagree at one end, which may indicate a read error. This rearrangement joins TRBV7-7 to TRBJ2-1; maybe TRBD2 (6 bases). The CDR3 length is 13 residues. The germline CDR1 and CDR2 sequences are SSHAT and FNYEAQ (reference sequence). The CDR3 spells CASSPAGRNEQFF. CDR3 in DNA: TGTGCTAGCAGCCCAGCGGGCAGAAATGAGCAGTTCTTC.

This clone was observed a few times. The rearrangement uses TRBV4-3 and TRBJ2-1; D is possibly TRBD2 (6 bases). Trimming left V 0 bases short and J 10 bases short, with 13 bases between. The CDR3 runs to 14 residues. Germline CDR1 is LGHNA and CDR2 is YSLEER. DNA for the CDR3: TGCGCCAGCAGCCAAGAAACTAGCAGGACAGAGCAGTTCTTC. It encodes CASSQETSRTEQFF.

The gene calls are TRBV5-5 and TRBJ2-1; TRBD1 matches at 8 bases. CDR1 is SGHKS, CDR2 YYEKEE, per germline (reference sequence). The CDR3 totals 15 residues. Trimming removed 6 bases from V and 7 bases from J; junction bases left unmatched: 12. The CDR3 DNA reads as TGTGCCAGCACCCATGACAGGGGCGGTCGGAATGAGCAGTTCTTC. It encodes CASTHDRGGRNEQFF.

V usage is TRBV2 and J usage is TRBJ2-3; 8 bases map to TRBD2. Trimming cost V 9 bases and J 6 bases; bases outside gene matches: 11. The germline gives CDR1 SNHLY, CDR2 FYNNEI. The CDR3 sequence is 14 residues long. The CDR3 sequence: CASPIGGRRDTQYF. CDR3 DNA sequence: TGTGCCAGTCCTATAGGCGGGAGGAGGGATACGCAGTATTTT.

This sequence joins TRBV28 and TRBJ1-2; D not certain. V lost 2 bases to trimming and J lost 7 bases, with 11 bases between them. Germline-derived CDR1 and CDR2 are MDHEN and SYDVKM. The CDR3 is 13 residues long. Here the CDR3 reads CASSLGQFAGYTF. CDR3 coding DNA: TGTGCCAGCAGTTTAGGGCAGTTCGCTGGCTACACCTTC.

This rearrangement joins TRBV7-9 to TRBJ2-7; D gene ambiguous. This CDR3 has 12 residues. V lost 1 base and J lost 4, with 5 bases in between. Germline V lookup: CDR1 SEHNR, CDR2 FQNEAQ (reference sequence). CDR3 nucleotide sequence: TGTGCCAGCAGCTTAGTAGCTTACGAGCAGTACTTC. This translates into CASSLVAYEQYF.

The V call is TRBV7-8, the J call TRBJ1-5; D possibly corresponds to TRBD1 (5 bases). The V end was cut by 7 bases, the J end by 0 bases, with 10 bases between. Germline V gene sequence: CDR1 SGHVS, CDR2 FQNEAQ. This CDR3 contains 14 residues. The CDR3 region has the DNA TGTGCCAGCACGCACAGGTATAGCAATCAGCCCCAGCATTTT. This gives the protein CASTHRYSNQPQHF.

The chain carries TRBV28 and TRBJ2-7; TRBD2 agrees at 10 bases. V lost 5 bases, J lost 7 bases, and 8 bases stayed unmatched. The germline CDR1 and CDR2 sequences are MDHEN and SYDVKM. The CDR3 loop spans 14 amino acids. The CDR3 coding sequence is TGTGCCAGCAGTCTCAGAGCGGGGGGGAATGAGCAGTACTTC. Its translation is CASSLRAGGNEQYF.

This clone came up once. The chain uses TRBV5-1 and TRBJ1-1; D not resolved. The CDR3 sequence is 12 residues long. V lost 5 bases, J lost 10 bases, and 15 bases lay in between. Per germline, CDR1 SGHRS and CDR2 YFSETQ. CDR3 DNA: TGCGCCAGCAGGTGGGAGGAAGGGCGAGCTTTCTTT. It codes for CASRWEEGRAFF.

The V gene is TRBV30, the J gene TRBJ2-2, with D possibly TRBD1 on 6 matching bases. Germline V gene data show CDR1 as GTSNPN and CDR2 as SVGIG (reference sequence). The CDR3 contains 14 residues. Between the trimmed V and J ends, which lost 2 bases and 5 bases, there was a span of 12 bases. The CDR3 loop reads CAWSLGGRTGELFF. In DNA, the CDR3 is TGTGCCTGGAGTCTTGGGGGCCGGACCGGGGAGCTGTTTTTT.

The rearrangement uses TRBV5-6 and TRBJ1-1; maybe TRBD1 (5 bases). Germline V gives CDR1 SGHDT, CDR2 YYEEEE. Trimming took off 5 bases at V and 5 bases at J, with 16 bases between the two ends. The CDR3 covers 14 residues. CDR3 nucleotide sequence: TGTGCCAGCAGGTTCCGCGGGGGGGTGACTGAAGCTTTCTTT. Protein: CASRFRGGVTEAFF.

This chain joins TRBV9 and TRBJ2-1, with TRBD2 matching over 11 bases. The V gene's germline CDR1 is SGDLS and CDR2 YYNGEE. Germline trimming cut 0 bases from V and 0 bases from J; bases unmatched to any gene: 8. The CDR3 contains 19 residues. CDR3 residues: CASSVDGTSGPSSYNEQFF. In nucleotides, the CDR3 is TGTGCCAGCAGCGTAGACGGGACTAGCGGCCCCAGCTCCTACAATGAGCAGTTCTTC. The variable domain in full, completed from reference TRBV9 and TRBJ2-1, reads DSGVTQTPKHLITATGQRVTLRCSPRSGDLSVYWYQQSLDQGLQFLIQYYNGEERAKGNILERFSAQQFPDLHSELNLSSLELGDSALYFCASSVDGTSGPSSYNEQFFGPGTRLTVL.

The V gene is TRBV7-6, the J gene TRBJ2-6; 11 nucleotides align to TRBD1. This CDR3 contains 21 residues. V shed 1 base, J shed 2 bases, and the junction held 13 bases outside the gene matches. Germline values: CDR1 SGHVS, CDR2 FNYEAQ. CDR3 bases: TGTGCCAGCAGCTTAGTCGCGCAACTCCCGGGACAGGGGGCTGGGGCCAACGTCCTGACTTTC. As protein: CASSLVAQLPGQGAGANVLTF.

V is TRBV5-6 and J is TRBJ1-6; 8 bases line up with TRBD1. Unmatched junction bases numbered 8, after V lost 4 bases and J lost 8 bases. The germline CDR1 and CDR2 sequences are SGHDT and YYEEEE. CDR3 length: 15 residues. CDR3 residues: CASSAYRGKDSPLHF. The CDR3 DNA follows: TGTGCCAGCAGCGCTTACAGGGGGAAGGATTCACCCCTCCACTTT.

The chain recombines TRBV28 with TRBJ1-5, with D tentatively TRBD1 (5 bases). Germline V CDR1 and CDR2: MDHEN, SYDVKM. This CDR3 is built from 16 residues. Trimming pared 4 bases from V and 6 bases from J, leaving 19 bases between. For the CDR3, the DNA is TGTGCCAGCAGTTCCGGGGGGGTGAGGGGTGGTCAGCCCCAGCATTTT. Translation: CASSSGGVRGGQPQHF.

This clone came up a few times. This chain joins TRBV6-4 and TRBJ2-2, with D possibly matching TRBD1 (5 bases). With 3 bases removed from V and 3 bases from J, the gap between germline ends came to 11 bases. CDR1 is MRHNA and CDR2 is SNTAGT in the germline V gene. CDR3 length: 15 residues. CDR3 in DNA: TGTGCCAGCAGTGATCGGCCAGGGTACACCGGGGAGCTGTTTTTT. It encodes CASSDRPGYTGELFF.

J is TRBJ1-3 and V is TRBV5-4; D perhaps matches TRBD1 (5 bases). CDR1 SGHNT and CDR2 YYREEE come from the germline V gene (reference sequence). The CDR3 runs to 14 residues. Trimming left V 4 bases short and J 0 bases short, with 8 bases between. This chain's CDR3 is CASSPQGSGNTIYF. CDR3 coding DNA: TGTGCCAGCAGCCCCCAGGGCTCTGGAAACACCATATATTTT.

This clone was seen a single time. The genes are TRBV30 and TRBJ2-5; D remains ambiguous. Germline CDR1 and CDR2: GTSNPN and SVGIG (reference sequence). This CDR3 comprises 12 residues. The germline V and J ends were trimmed by 4 bases and 2 bases, with 8 bases remaining between them. DNA of the CDR3: TGTGCCTGGAACGGGTCTCAAGAGACCCAGTACTTC. This codes for CAWNGSQETQYF.

The chain combines TRBV5-1 with TRBJ1-2; maybe TRBD1 (6 bases). There are 14 residues in the CDR3. Germline CDR1 reads SGHRS; CDR2 reads YFSETQ. V shed 4 bases and J shed 2 bases, with 12 bases lying between them. CDR3 protein: CASSIQDRNYGYTF. The DNA for the CDR3 is TGCGCCAGCAGCATCCAGGACAGAAACTATGGCTACACCTTC.

The chain carries TRBV6-2 or TRBV6-3 and TRBJ2-3; 10 bases are shared with TRBD2. Per germline, CDR1 MNHEY and CDR2 SVGEGT. The CDR3 extends over 18 amino acids. V was pared by 3 bases and J by 1 base, with 10 bases of the junction left unmatched. CDR3 DNA: TGTGCCAGCAGTTATCAGCTAGCGGGAGTATCTCGCACAGATACGCAGTATTTT. Protein sequence: CASSYQLAGVSRTDTQYF.

The rearrangement uses TRBV24-1 and TRBJ2-1; 7 bases line up with TRBD1. V dropped 5 bases and J dropped 6; count of bases not matched to a gene: 18. The CDR3 totals 18 residues. CDR1 and CDR2 from the germline V gene are KGHDR and SFDVKD. The CDR3 loop reads CATSVGVRGKGSLNEQFF. The CDR3 nucleotides are TGTGCCACCAGTGTAGGAGTCAGGGGGAAGGGGTCCCTCAATGAGCAGTTCTTC.